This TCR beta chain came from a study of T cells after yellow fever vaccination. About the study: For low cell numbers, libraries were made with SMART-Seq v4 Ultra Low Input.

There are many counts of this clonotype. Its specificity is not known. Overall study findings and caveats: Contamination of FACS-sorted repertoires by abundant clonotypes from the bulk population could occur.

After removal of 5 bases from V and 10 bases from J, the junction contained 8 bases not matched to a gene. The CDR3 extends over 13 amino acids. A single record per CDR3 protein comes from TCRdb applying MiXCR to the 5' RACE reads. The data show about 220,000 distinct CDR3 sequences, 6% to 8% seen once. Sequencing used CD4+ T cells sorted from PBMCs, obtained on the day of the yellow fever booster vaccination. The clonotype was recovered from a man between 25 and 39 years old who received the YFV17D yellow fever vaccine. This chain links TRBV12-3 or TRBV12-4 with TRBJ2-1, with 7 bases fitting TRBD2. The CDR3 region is CASSTSGREEQFF. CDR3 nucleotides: TGTGCCAGCAGTACGTCCGGGCGGGAGGAGCAGTTCTTC.